The sequence of this TCR beta chain was determined in a study of CD8+ T cells in alopecia areata. Whole-study context: The study gave treated patients oral tofacitinib at 5 to 10 mg twice daily.

Treatment described: oral pan-JAK inhibitor, 5-10 mg twice daily. Extraction of RNA preceded its reverse transcription into cDNA, which served as the sequencing template. TCRdb keeps only in-frame clones here, not all; method: immunoSEQ multiplex PCR. The table records about 90,000 clones, roughly 40% of them present only once. V lost 8 bases, J lost 3 bases, and 8 bases lay in between. This CDR3 comprises 11 residues. Germline CDR1 LNHDA, CDR2 SQIVND (reference sequence). This clonotype was obtained from a human donor with alopecia areata. The source material was CD8+ T cells sorted from blood, sampled at week 24, from a patient treated with tofacitinib. The chain links TRBV19 to TRBJ2-7; no clear D. DNA of the CDR3: TGTGCCAGTCGCGTCGGCTACGAGCAGTACTTC. It translates to CASRVGYEQYF.